This T cell receptor (beta chain) was captured by sequencing in a study of technical replicates of blood from a handful of donors. V was pared by 3 bases and J by 5 bases, with 20 bases of the junction left unmatched. Germline V lookup: CDR1 MDHEN, CDR2 SYDVKM. The length of the CDR3 is 20 residues. Only in-frame clones appear in the TCRdb table, and some are missing; sequencing was by immunoSEQ multiplex PCR. The sample lists about 90,000 clones, around 90% occurring once. The chain recombines TRBV28 with TRBJ2-1, with 9 positions matching TRBD1. Sequenced sample: T cells isolated from PBMCs. The receptor's source is a human donor in good health. The CDR3 reads CASSFPLRPVGQGSNNEQFF. CDR3 in DNA: TGTGCCAGCAGTTTTCCCCTCCGACCCGTAGGACAGGGGTCCAACAATGAGCAGTTCTTC.